The entry that follows covers one T cell receptor (beta chain) sequence. Here immunoSEQ multiplex PCR was the method, and the copy in TCRdb shows in-frame clones only, minus some. The sample has 230,000 or so clones; roughly nine tenths are singletons. The data belong to a study of blood T cell repertoires in COVID-19. Whole-study context: Spain, Italy and the United States supplied samples that represented acute and convalescent COVID-19.

Sequenced input: peripheral blood. This receptor was obtained from a woman aged 35 to 49 who had recovered from COVID-19.

In nucleotides, the CDR3 is TGTGCCAGTACCAGTCCTTGGCGCAGGCTGAACACTGAAGCTTTCTTT. This codes for CASTSPWRRLNTEAFF. The V call is TRBV19, the J call TRBJ1-1; D is ambiguous. The CDR3 is 16 residues long. V shed 7 bases and J shed 0 bases, with 18 bases lying between them. Germline V lookup: CDR1 LNHDA, CDR2 SQIVND (reference sequence).